The 5 T cell receptor beta chains below all came from one sample that was sequenced in a study of cytomegalovirus exposure and HLA in healthy donors. The PCR made use of 60 Vbeta and 13 Jbeta primers. Some clones are missing from TCRdb's copy, which holds only in-frame ones; the method was immunoSEQ multiplex PCR. The sample lists around 120,000 clones; around 77% were seen once. Sequencing was carried out using PBMCs. The receptors here all came from a man aged 45 to 65 in good health and CMV-seropositive.

This clone was counted once. The chain employs TRBV28 and TRBJ1-1, with a tentative D call TRBD1 (6 bases). CDR3 length equals 16 residues. V lost 5 bases and J 0 bases, leaving 16 bases between the germline ends. Germline-derived CDR1 and CDR2 are MDHEN and SYDVKM. The DNA for the CDR3 is TGTGCCAGCAGTCTCCCCACAGGGATCATGAACACTGAAGCTTTCTTT. Amino acids: CASSLPTGIMNTEAFF.

V and J are TRBV11-3 and TRBJ2-1, with 11 bases aligning to TRBD1. Unmatched junction bases numbered 3, after V lost 0 bases and J lost 11 bases. The CDR3 runs 14 residues. Germline-derived CDR1 and CDR2 are SGHNT and YENEEA. CDR3 amino acids: CASSLDRTGGKQFF. CDR3 nucleotide sequence: TGTGCCAGCAGCTTAGATCGGACAGGGGGCAAGCAGTTCTTC.

V and J are TRBV18 and TRBJ1-6, with a weak D call TRBD1 (6 bases). Trimming pared 2 bases from V and 4 bases from J, leaving 9 bases between. CDR3 length equals 15 residues. Germline CDR1 reads KGHSH; CDR2 reads LQKENI. The DNA for the CDR3 is TGTGCCAGCTCACCAACCGGACAGTATAATTCACCCCTCCACTTT. This encodes CASSPTGQYNSPLHF.

This clone was picked up one time. The genes are TRBV6-1 and TRBJ2-6; perhaps TRBD2 as D (5 bases). Trimming pared 1 base from V and 1 base from J, leaving 8 bases between. Per germline, CDR1 MNHNS and CDR2 SASEGT. The CDR3 contains 16 residues. The CDR3 loop reads CASSEVAYSGANVLTF. The DNA of the CDR3 is TGTGCCAGCAGTGAAGTAGCGTATTCTGGGGCCAACGTCCTGACTTTC.

In this sample, this clone turned up a few times. The chain couples TRBV5-1 to TRBJ2-4, with 7 bases lining up with TRBD1. Germline V gene data show CDR1 as SGHRS and CDR2 as YFSETQ. V lost 0 bases to trimming and J lost 12 bases; unmatched junction nucleotides: 6. The CDR3 is 13 amino acids. CDR3 sequence (DNA): TGCGCCAGCAGCTTGGGGGAAGACAGGGATCAGTACTTC. It encodes CASSLGEDRDQYF.